These 15 T cell receptor beta chains were sequenced from one sample in a study of Ad26.COV2.S vaccination and SARS-CoV-2 variants. Stated treatment: over 15 received Ad26.COV2.S at low or high dose, single or two shots; five or six received placebo; per-sample allocation not given. Sampling occurred on day 63 after the first vaccine or placebo injection. Method: immunoSEQ multiplex PCR; TCRdb's copy keeps in-frame clones and lacks some. This table has under 550,000 clones, around nine tenths appearing once. The specimen comprised peripheral blood, sampled in a trial of Ad26.COV2.S vaccine versus placebo. These receptors originate from a person aged 18-60 years who received the Ad26.COV2.S COVID-19 vaccine or a placebo.

The V and J genes are TRBV29-1 and TRBJ1-2, with 12 bases aligning to TRBD1. J lost 7 bases, V lost 1 base, and 1 base had no gene match. CDR3 length: 13 amino acids. Germline V gene lookup returns CDR1 SQVTM and CDR2 ANQGSEA. The chain's CDR3 is CSVEGDRGPGYTF. The CDR3 bases are TGCAGCGTTGAAGGGGACAGGGGGCCTGGCTACACCTTC.

The V and J genes are TRBV19 and TRBJ2-7; D unresolved. The germline V gene has CDR1 LNHDA and CDR2 SQIVND (reference sequence). V gave up 3 bases and J gave up 3 bases, with 18 bases separating them. The CDR3 is 16 amino acids. The CDR3 sequence is CASSIPRTKGCYEQYF. CDR3 in DNA: TGTGCCAGTAGTATTCCCCGCACGAAGGGATGCTACGAGCAGTACTTC.

This chain links TRBV7-2 with TRBJ2-6; D is perhaps TRBD1 or TRBD2 (5 bases each). The CDR3 spans 16 residues. The ends were cut back, 5 bases at V and 1 base at J, with 12 bases in the middle. The germline V gene has CDR1 SGHTA and CDR2 FQGNSA. CDR3 bases: TGTGCCAGCAGCGTAGTTGGGGGATCTGGGGCCAACGTCCTGACTTTC. It specifies CASSVVGGSGANVLTF.

A word on this clone: This CDR3 is also generated by other DNA sequences in the sample. V and J are TRBV18 and TRBJ1-5; D is uncertain. This CDR3 contains 13 residues. Germline CDR1 KGHSH, CDR2 LQKENI. The V end was cut by 2 bases, the J end by 4 bases, with 6 bases between. CDR3 in amino acids: CASSPGENQPQHF. Written as DNA, the CDR3 is TGTGCCAGCTCACCAGGGGAAAATCAGCCCCAGCATTTT.

In DNA form, the CDR3 reads TGTGCCAGTAGTAACGGGGCCTCATACAATGAGCAGTTCTTC. This translates into CASSNGASYNEQFF. The chain joins TRBV19 to TRBJ2-1; D tentatively fits TRBD1 or TRBD2 (5 bases each). The CDR3 loop spans 14 amino acids. The germline V gene encodes CDR1 LNHDA and CDR2 SQIVND (reference sequence). V was cut by 4 bases and J by 4 bases, with 11 bases left in between.

The chain uses TRBV7-8 and TRBJ2-7; tentative D call: TRBD2 (5 bases). CDR3 size: 15 residues. The V and J ends lost 1 base and 2 bases respectively, with 12 bases between them. CDR1 and CDR2 from the germline V gene are SGHVS and FQNEAQ. CDR3 residues: CASSLGGRAPYEQYF. CDR3 DNA: TGTGCCAGCAGCTTAGGCGGGCGGGCGCCCTACGAGCAGTACTTC.

A note on this clone: The junction differs from germline at one of its ends, possibly a read error. The chain couples TRBV4-1 to TRBJ2-1; 11 positions match TRBD2. The CDR3 has 16 residues. Germline V CDR1 and CDR2: MGHRA, YSYEKL. CDR3 DNA sequence: TGCGCCAGCAGCCCCCTGACTAGCGGGATCTACTATGAGCAGTTCTTC. It codes for CASSPLTSGIYYEQFF.

The chain employs TRBV29-1 and TRBJ2-1; 9 bases line up with TRBD2. V trimming: 5 bases; J trimming: 0 bases; junction bases outside the gene matches: 8. Germline V CDR1 and CDR2: SQVTM, ANQGSEA. The length of the CDR3 is 16 residues. The CDR3 nucleotides are TGCAGCGTTTGGTCTAGCGGGGCTAGCTCCTACAATGAGCAGTTCTTC. Translating it yields CSVWSSGASSYNEQFF.

J is TRBJ1-1 and V is TRBV4-1; D remains ambiguous. The CDR3 has 10 amino acids. Looked up from germline, CDR1 is MGHRA and CDR2 is YSYEKL. V lost 6 bases and J 10 bases, leaving 9 bases between the germline ends. CDR3: CASRKDLAFF. Written as DNA, the CDR3 is TGCGCCAGCAGAAAGGACCTAGCTTTCTTT.

V is TRBV18 and J is TRBJ1-3; D remains ambiguous. V gave up 3 bases and J gave up 3 bases, with 18 bases separating them. The CDR3 extends over 17 amino acids. CDR1 is KGHSH and CDR2 is LQKENI in the germline V gene. The CDR3 bases are TGTGCCAGCTCACCTCTTGGAGGGCCTCCTGGTGGAAACACCATATATTTT. Translation gives CASSPLGGPPGGNTIYF. The full variable domain, its missing parts supplied by reference TRBV18 and TRBJ1-3, is NAGVMQNPRHLVRRRGQEARLRCSPMKGHSHVYWYRQLPEEGLKFMVYLQKENIIDESGMPKERFSAEFPKEGPSILRIQQVVRGDSAAYFCASSPLGGPPGGNTIYFGEGSWLTVV.

The V and J genes are TRBV9 and TRBJ2-3; possible D gene TRBD1, 7 bases. Trimming stripped 4 bases from V and 2 bases from J, with 20 bases between. This CDR3 has 17 amino acids. The germline V gene encodes CDR1 SGDLS and CDR2 YYNGEE. CDR3 region: CASSWGAGTELTDTQYF. In DNA, the CDR3 is TGTGCCAGCAGCTGGGGGGCCGGGACAGAACTCACAGATACGCAGTATTTT.

The rearrangement uses TRBV2 and TRBJ2-7, with D possibly being TRBD1 (6 bases). CDR3 length equals 14 residues. Germline CDR1 is SNHLY and CDR2 is FYNNEI. The V gene lost 7 bases and the J gene lost 0 bases, with 13 bases spanning the gap. CDR3 in DNA: TGTGCCAGCAATCCGGGACAACCCTCCTACGAGCAGTACTTC. This translates into CASNPGQPSYEQYF.

The J gene is TRBJ1-6, the V gene TRBV5-1; TRBD1 might be the D (5 bases). This CDR3 has 14 amino acids. Per germline, CDR1 SGHRS and CDR2 YFSETQ. Trimming pared 2 bases from V and 5 bases from J, leaving 8 bases between. In DNA form, the CDR3 reads TGCGCCAGCAGCTTCGGACAAGATAATTCACCCCTCCACTTT. It codes for CASSFGQDNSPLHF.

The rearrangement links TRBV6-2 or TRBV6-3 to TRBJ2-6, with a weak D call TRBD1 (6 bases). The V end was cut by 6 bases, the J end by 4 bases, with 16 bases between. CDR1 is MNHEY and CDR2 is SVGEGT in the germline V gene. The CDR3 runs to 16 residues. CDR3 nucleotides: TGTGCCAGCAGCCGGTCGACAGGTCTGGGGGCCAACGTCCTGACTTTC. Its translation is CASSRSTGLGANVLTF.

The chain is built from TRBV27 and TRBJ2-5, with a tentative D call TRBD1 (6 bases). There are 15 residues in the CDR3. Germline V gene lookup returns CDR1 MNHEY and CDR2 SMNVEV (reference sequence). V dropped 3 bases and J dropped 5 bases, with 16 bases sitting between them. CDR3 region: CASSLAGTFRETQYF. The CDR3 nucleotides read TGTGCCAGCAGTTTGGCCGGGACATTTCGTGAGACCCAGTACTTC.